This T cell receptor (beta chain) appears in the sequencing data of a study of T cell repertoires in cytomegalovirus infection. Using its own MiXCR run on the reads, TCRdb lists one record per CDR3 protein. The sample consists of some 310,000 distinct CDR3 sequences, around 25% of them appearing once. To note about this clonotype: Its matching antigen is unknown.

Between the trimmed V and J ends, which lost 5 bases and 3 bases, there was a span of 16 bases. In germline, CDR1 is GTSNPN, CDR2 SVGIG (reference sequence). The CDR3 runs to 14 residues. V gene TRBV30 combines with J gene TRBJ1-2, with D perhaps TRBD1 (6 bases). The sample consisted of cultured PBMCs, taken from culture after CMV antigen stimulation. The sequence derives from a human donor in good health (CMV status not recorded). Some clones in this sample may be carry-over from other donors' samples. CDR3 loop: CAWAYRVVDYGYTF. CDR3 sequence (DNA): TGTGCCTGGGCGTACAGGGTTGTGGACTATGGCTACACCTTC.